Listed below are T cell receptor beta chains from one sample, sequenced in a study of CD8+ T cells in alopecia areata. The data were produced by immunoSEQ multiplex PCR, yet TCRdb's version contains in-frame clones alone and is incomplete. The sample has approximately 140,000 clones; 47% are singletons. Sequencing was carried out using CD4+ T cells sorted from blood. The source is a human donor with alopecia areata. CDR3s include the opening cysteine and the closing phenylalanine or tryptophan.

V gene	J gene	CDR3 protein
TRBV18	TRBJ2-3	CASSPTQREGSTDTQYF
TRBV5-1	TRBJ2-1	CASSGGAPRGEQFF
TRBV6-6	TRBJ1-2	CASSQPAEYGYTF
TRBV4-1	TRBJ2-5	CASSQAGLGWHF
TRBV15	TRBJ2-5	CATSRGNLETQYF
TRBV30	TRBJ2-2	CAWSVSGELFF
TRBV7-2	TRBJ1-4	CASSNQEKLFF
TRBV30	TRBJ1-1	CAWRGGPNTEAFF
TRBV29-1	TRBJ2-3	CSVQRQAVGTQYF
TRBV2	TRBJ1-5	CASSERGNQPQHF
TRBV2	TRBJ2-3	CASSLTDTQYF
TRBV4-2	TRBJ2-7	CASSQEGASSYEQYF
TRBV6-1	TRBJ2-3	CASSEAHGIEDTQYF
TRBV2	TRBJ2-5	CASRLGVETQYF
TRBV6-5	TRBJ2-1	CASSYRAPRYNEQFF
TRBV5-1	TRBJ2-2	CASSYGLAGGPGTGELFF
TRBV7-2	TRBJ2-1	CASSVTGSGYNEQFF
TRBV7-3	TRBJ2-7	CASSLSGSTYEQYF
TRBV5-4	TRBJ2-7	CASSQAGVLSYEQYF
TRBV29-1	TRBJ2-5	CSVGQDQETQYF
TRBV6-1	TRBJ2-3	CASSRLAGVGDTQYF
TRBV29-1	TRBJ2-1	CSGFGGQGEQFF
TRBV6-5	TRBJ2-1	CASSWLAGDNEQFF
TRBV5-1	TRBJ2-5	CASSSQETQYF
TRBV29-1	TRBJ1-2	CSVDPGAGSGYTF
TRBV5-1	TRBJ1-1	CASSHDPTEAFF
TRBV11-2	TRBJ2-3	CASSFGQGRADTQYF
TRBV5-1	TRBJ1-2	CASSLRADGYTF
TRBV6-5	TRBJ1-5	CASSYGGGFNQPQHF
TRBV7-9	TRBJ2-5	CASSLAGSGGQETQYF
TRBV10-3	TRBJ1-5	CAIGSSGSRDEPQHF
TRBV19	TRBJ2-5	CASRKEETQYF
TRBV5-1	TRBJ2-1	CASRPLAGDNEQFF
TRBV2	TRBJ2-7	CASTADISYEQYF
TRBV7-2	TRBJ1-5	CASSSTPLAQHF
TRBV7-3	TRBJ2-7	CASSLSGRYEQYF
TRBV5-1	TRBJ2-1	CASTLVNEQFF
TRBV7-9	TRBJ2-1	CASSSRDPDNEQFF
TRBV11-3	TRBJ2-7	CASSSQGPTYEQYF
TRBV7-3	TRBJ2-5	CASSLNVAGARETQYF